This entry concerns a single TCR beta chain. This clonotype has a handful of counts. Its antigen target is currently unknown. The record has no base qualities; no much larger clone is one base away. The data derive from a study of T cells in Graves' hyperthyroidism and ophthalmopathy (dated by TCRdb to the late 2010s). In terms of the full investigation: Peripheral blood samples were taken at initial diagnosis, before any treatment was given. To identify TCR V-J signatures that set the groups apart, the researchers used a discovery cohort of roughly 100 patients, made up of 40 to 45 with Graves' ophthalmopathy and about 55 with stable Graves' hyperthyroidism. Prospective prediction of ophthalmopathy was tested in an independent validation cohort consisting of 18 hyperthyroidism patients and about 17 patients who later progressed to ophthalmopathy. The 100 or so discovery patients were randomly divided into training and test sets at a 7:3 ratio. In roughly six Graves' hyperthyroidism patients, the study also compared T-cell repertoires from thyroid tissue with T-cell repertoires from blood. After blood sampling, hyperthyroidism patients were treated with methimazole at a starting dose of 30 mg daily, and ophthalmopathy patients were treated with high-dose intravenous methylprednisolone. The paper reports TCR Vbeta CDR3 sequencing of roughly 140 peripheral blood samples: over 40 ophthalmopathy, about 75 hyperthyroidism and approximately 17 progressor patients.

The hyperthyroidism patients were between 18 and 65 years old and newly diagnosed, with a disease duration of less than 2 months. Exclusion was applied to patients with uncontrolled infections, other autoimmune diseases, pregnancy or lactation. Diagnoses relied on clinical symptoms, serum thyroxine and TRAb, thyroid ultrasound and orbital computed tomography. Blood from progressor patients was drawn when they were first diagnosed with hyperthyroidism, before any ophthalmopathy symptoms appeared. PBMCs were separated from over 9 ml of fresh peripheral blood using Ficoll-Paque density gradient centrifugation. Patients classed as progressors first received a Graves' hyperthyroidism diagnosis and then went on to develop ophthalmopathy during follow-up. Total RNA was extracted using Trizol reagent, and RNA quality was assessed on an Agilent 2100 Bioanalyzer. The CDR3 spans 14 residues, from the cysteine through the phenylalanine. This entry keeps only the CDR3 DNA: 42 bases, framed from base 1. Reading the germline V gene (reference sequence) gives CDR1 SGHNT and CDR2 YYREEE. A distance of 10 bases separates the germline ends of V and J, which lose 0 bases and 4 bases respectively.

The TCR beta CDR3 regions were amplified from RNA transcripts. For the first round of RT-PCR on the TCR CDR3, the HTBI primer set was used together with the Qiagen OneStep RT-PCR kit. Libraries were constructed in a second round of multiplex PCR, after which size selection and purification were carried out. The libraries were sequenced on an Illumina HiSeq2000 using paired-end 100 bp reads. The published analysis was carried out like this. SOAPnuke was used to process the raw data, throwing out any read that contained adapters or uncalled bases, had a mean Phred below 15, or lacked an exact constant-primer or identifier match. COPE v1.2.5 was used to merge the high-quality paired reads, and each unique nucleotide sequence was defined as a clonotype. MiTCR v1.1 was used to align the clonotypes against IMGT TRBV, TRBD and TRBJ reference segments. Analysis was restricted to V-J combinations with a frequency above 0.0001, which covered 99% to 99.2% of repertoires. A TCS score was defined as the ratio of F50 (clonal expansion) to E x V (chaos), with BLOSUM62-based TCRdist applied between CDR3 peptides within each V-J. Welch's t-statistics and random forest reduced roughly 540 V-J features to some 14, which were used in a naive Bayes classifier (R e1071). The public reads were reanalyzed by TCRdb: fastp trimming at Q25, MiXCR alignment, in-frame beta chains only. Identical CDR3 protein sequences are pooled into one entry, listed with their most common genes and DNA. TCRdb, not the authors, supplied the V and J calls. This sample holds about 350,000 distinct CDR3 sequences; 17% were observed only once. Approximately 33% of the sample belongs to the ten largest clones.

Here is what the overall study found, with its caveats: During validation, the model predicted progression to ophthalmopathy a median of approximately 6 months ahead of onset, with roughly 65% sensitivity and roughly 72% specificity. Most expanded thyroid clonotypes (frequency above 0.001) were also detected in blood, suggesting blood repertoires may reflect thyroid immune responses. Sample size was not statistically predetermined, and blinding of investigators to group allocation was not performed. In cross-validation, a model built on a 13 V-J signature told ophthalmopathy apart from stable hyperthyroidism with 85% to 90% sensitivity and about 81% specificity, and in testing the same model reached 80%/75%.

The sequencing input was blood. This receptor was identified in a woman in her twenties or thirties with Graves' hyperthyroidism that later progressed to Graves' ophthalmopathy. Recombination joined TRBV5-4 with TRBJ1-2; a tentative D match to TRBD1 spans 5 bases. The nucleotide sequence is TGTGCCAGCAGCTTGGGCAGGGACCCCTATGGCTACACCTTC. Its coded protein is CASSLGRDPYGYTF. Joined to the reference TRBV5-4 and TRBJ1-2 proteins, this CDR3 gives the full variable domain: ETGVTQSPTHLIKTRGQQVTLRCSSQSGHNTVSWYQQALGQGPQFIFQYYREEENGRGNFPPRFSGLQFPNYSSELNVNALELDDSALYLCASSLGRDPYGYTFGSGTRLTVV.